The clone carrying this T cell receptor (beta chain) was counted many times. Antigen specificity is unknown. This sample was taken from a study of response to subunit inactivated influenza vaccine. Study results and caveats: A suggestion made by the authors is that each seasonal influenza vaccination recruits few new T cells.

TCRdb re-derived calls from the RT-PCR reads in MiXCR, one entry per CDR3 protein. The repertoire holds roughly 650,000 distinct CDR3 sequences, with around 15% as singletons. V lost 4 bases and J lost 9, with 19 bases in between. Germline CDR1 LGHNA, CDR2 YNFKEQ. The CDR3 spans 15 residues. The chain links TRBV4-2 to TRBJ1-3; no reliable D call. The sequence was collected from a man aged 45-65 years who received an inactivated influenza vaccine. The source material was PBMCs from blood, sampled 14 days before vaccination. In DNA form, the CDR3 reads TGTGCCAGCAGCCTGGATGCCGCCTTGGGATCCACCATATATTTT. This codes for CASSLDAALGSTIYF.